This T cell receptor beta chain originates from a study of blood T cell repertoires in COVID-19. The repertoire was sequenced with immunoSEQ multiplex PCR; TCRdb's copy has only in-frame clones and lacks some. Of some 78,000 clones in the sample, 87% were seen once. CDR3 length: 17 amino acids. V dropped 1 base and J dropped 0; count of bases not matched to a gene: 1. CDR1 KGHSH and CDR2 LQKENI come from the germline V gene. V and J are TRBV18 and TRBJ2-1; 12 nucleotides line up with TRBD2. The sequence came from a woman older than 75 with active or convalescent COVID-19. Material: peripheral blood. The CDR3 loop reads CASSPQLAGGSYNEQFF. The CDR3 nucleotides are TGTGCCAGCTCACCACAACTAGCGGGGGGCTCCTACAATGAGCAGTTCTTC.